These T cell receptor beta chains were read from a single sample in a study of shared clonotypes between healthy human individuals. Using immunoSEQ multiplex PCR, the repertoire was profiled, and TCRdb retains in-frame clones only, with some absent. The table shows around 2.5 million clones, with roughly 93% occurring only once. The sample was naive CD4+ T cells from PBMCs. These receptors all come from a man aged 18 to 29 in good health. Some clones in this sample may be carry-over from other donors' samples. Each CDR3 is given with its conserved first and last residue. The D gene is left open where the match is weak. Expanded clones are given a class, and other clones once, few, many or no size at all.

CDR3 length,clone size,V gene,D gene,J gene,CDR3 protein,CDR3 DNA
16,.,TRBV2,TRBD1,TRBJ2-5,CASILQAGQGGETQYF,TGTGCCAGCATTTTACAAGCCGGACAGGGAGGAGAGACCCAGTACTTC
14,.,TRBV13,.,TRBJ2-2,CASSRGRNTGELFF,TGTGCCAGCAGCCGAGGACGGAACACCGGGGAGCTGTTTTTT
14,.,TRBV25-1,TRBD1,TRBJ1-1,CASRTTGVVTEAFF,TGTGCCAGCAGGACGACAGGGGTAGTCACTGAAGCTTTCTTT
14,.,TRBV6-5,TRBD1,TRBJ1-2,CASSYDRENYGYTF,TGTGCCAGCAGTTACGACAGGGAGAACTATGGCTACACCTTC
13,once,TRBV5-1,.,TRBJ2-7,CASSLRQGYEQYF,TGCGCCAGCAGCTTGAGGCAGGGCTACGAGCAGTACTTC
15,.,TRBV4-3,.,TRBJ1-2,CASSQGVQVFYGYTF,TGCGCCAGCAGCCAAGGGGTTCAGGTTTTCTATGGCTACACCTTC
15,.,TRBV4-1,.,TRBJ2-3,CASSQVGTTPDTQYF,TGCGCCAGCAGCCAAGTCGGGACCACCCCAGATACGCAGTATTTT
17,.,TRBV11-2,.,TRBJ1-1,CASSERSPFRMNTEAFF,TGTGCCAGCAGCGAACGTTCGCCATTTAGGATGAACACTGAAGCTTTCTTT
14,.,TRBV10-3,.,TRBJ1-2,CAISETQAHYGYTF,TGTGCCATCAGTGAAACACAGGCGCACTATGGCTACACCTTC
14,.,TRBV7-3,.,TRBJ2-5,CASSLQAAAETQYF,TGTGCCAGCAGCCTCCAAGCGGCTGCGGAGACCCAGTACTTC
15,once,TRBV27,.,TRBJ2-1,CASSLYGAGYNEQFF,TGTGCCAGCAGTTTATACGGTGCTGGCTACAATGAGCAGTTCTTC
11,.,TRBV7-2,.,TRBJ1-2,CASSLEGGYTF,TGTGCCAGCAGCTTAGAGGGTGGCTACACCTTC
15,.,TRBV28,.,TRBJ1-2,CASRKPRGDFGGYTF,TGTGCCAGCAGGAAACCTAGGGGGGACTTTGGTGGCTACACCTTC
16,.,TRBV5-6,TRBD2,TRBJ2-2,CASGSIAGRPVGELFF,TGTGCCAGCGGCTCAATAGCGGGAAGACCTGTCGGGGAGCTGTTTTTT
13,.,TRBV6-1,.,TRBJ1-1,CASSEGIRTEAFF,TGTGCCAGCAGTGAAGGAATCCGCACTGAAGCTTTCTTT
14,.,TRBV2,.,TRBJ1-1,CASSGRVRDTEAFF,TGTGCCAGCAGTGGTAGGGTGAGAGACACTGAAGCTTTCTTT
12,.,TRBV2,.,TRBJ2-7,CASEGRSYEQYF,TGTGCCTCGGAGGGTCGCTCCTACGAGCAGTACTTC
15,.,TRBV7-2,TRBD1,TRBJ1-2,CASSLARGQGYGYTF,TGTGCCAGCAGCTTGGCCCGGGGACAGGGCTATGGCTACACCTTC
17,.,TRBV4-2,.,TRBJ2-7,CASSPQGDQGGPREQYF,TGTGCCAGCAGCCCACAAGGTGATCAGGGCGGCCCTCGCGAGCAGTACTTC
16,.,TRBV30,TRBD1,TRBJ2-3,CAWSVGTGTSTDTQYF,TGTGCCTGGAGTGTGGGGACAGGGACATCCACAGATACGCAGTATTTT
13,.,TRBV12-5,TRBD2,TRBJ2-7,CASVASGSYEQYF,TGTGCTAGTGTCGCCAGCGGGAGCTACGAGCAGTACTTC
15,.,TRBV9,.,TRBJ2-7,CASSVGLGETYEQYF,TGTGCCAGCAGCGTAGGTTTGGGAGAAACCTACGAGCAGTACTTC